This is a list of T cell receptor beta chains from one sample in a study of shared clonotypes between healthy human individuals. TCRdb's table, derived via immunoSEQ multiplex PCR, lists solely in-frame clones and lacks some. The sample lists roughly 410,000 clones, roughly 96% occurring once. The sequenced sample was memory CD8+ T cells sorted from blood. The source of these receptors is a man aged 30 to 39 in good health. Both conserved end residues are part of each CDR3. Fields, in order: J gene, D gene, V gene, clone size, CDR3 protein, CDR3 DNA. D genes are given only for firm matches. A row's size may be missing; if present it is once, few, many or a size class.

TRBJ2-7 | NA | TRBV2 | NA | CASSPDSLASYEQYF | TGTGCCAGCAGCCCAGACAGTTTGGCGTCCTACGAGCAGTACTTC
TRBJ1-2 | NA | TRBV6-1 | NA | CAIIRDLYGYTF | TGTGCCATCATCCGGGACCTTTATGGCTACACCTTC
TRBJ2-1 | NA | TRBV4-1 | NA | CASSQGRGFSNEQFF | TGCGCCAGCAGCCAAGGGCGCGGATTCAGCAATGAGCAGTTCTTC
TRBJ2-7 | TRBD2 | TRBV14 | NA | CASSQDRAGGPIYEQYF | TGTGCCAGCAGCCAAGATCGGGCGGGAGGGCCGATCTACGAGCAGTACTTC
TRBJ2-1 | TRBD1 | TRBV2 | NA | CASVDRAEYNEQFF | TGTGCCAGCGTAGACAGGGCGGAGTACAATGAGCAGTTCTTC
TRBJ2-1 | NA | TRBV7-3 | NA | CASSPRFGNEQFF | TGTGCCAGCAGCCCCCGCTTTGGGAATGAGCAGTTCTTC
TRBJ1-5 | TRBD1 | TRBV19 | NA | CASRDRENQPQHF | TGTGCCAGCCGGGACAGGGAAAATCAGCCCCAGCATTTT
TRBJ2-5 | NA | TRBV7-2 | NA | CASSPRRETQYF | TGTGCCAGCAGCCCCCGACGGGAGACCCAGTACTTC
TRBJ2-7 | TRBD2 | TRBV6-6 | NA | CASSYSGIVYEQYF | TGTGCCAGCAGTTATAGCGGGATTGTGTACGAGCAGTACTTC
TRBJ2-1 | NA | TRBV5-1 | NA | CASSLVGGFDYNEQFF | TGCGCCAGCAGCTTGGTAGGAGGGTTCGATTACAATGAGCAGTTCTTC
TRBJ2-7 | NA | TRBV29-1 | NA | CSARDTAEQYF | TGCAGCGCTAGGGACACCGCCGAGCAGTACTTC
TRBJ2-3 | TRBD2 | TRBV9 | NA | CASSVRDLAGRGDTQYF | TGTGCCAGCAGCGTCCGCGATCTAGCGGGAAGGGGAGATACGCAGTATTTT
TRBJ2-1 | TRBD2 | TRBV9 | NA | CASSVSGRRDEQFF | TGTGCCAGCAGCGTGAGCGGGAGAAGGGATGAGCAGTTCTTC
TRBJ2-5 | NA | TRBV11-2 | NA | CASSPGGGGPTETQYF | TGTGCCAGCAGCCCCGGAGGGGGAGGGCCGACGGAGACCCAGTACTTC
TRBJ1-5 | NA | TRBV7-8 | NA | CASSLVGRGLRNQPQHF | TGTGCCAGCAGCTTAGTAGGGAGGGGCCTGAGAAATCAGCCCCAGCATTTT
TRBJ1-2 | TRBD1 | TRBV9 | once | CASSLWTGVNYGYTF | TGTGCCAGCAGCCTCTGGACAGGAGTGAACTATGGCTACACCTTC
TRBJ2-7 | TRBD1 | TRBV30 | NA | CAWNRGEERESYEQYF | TGTGCCTGGAACAGGGGAGAAGAAAGGGAGTCCTACGAGCAGTACTTC